This T cell receptor (beta chain) was sequenced for a study of molecular identifiers for immune sequencing clone quantification. Study-wide findings and caveats: Identical TCR molecules that share a barcode could lead to an underestimation of highly expanded clone sizes.

Previously described methods and listed TCR primers produced bulk TCR libraries. From the PCR reads, TCRdb called clonotypes with MiXCR, one entry per CDR3 protein. The table lists 250,000 to 400,000 distinct CDR3 sequences, 20% to 25% of them singletons. As for this clonotype: The target antigen is unknown.

With 0 bases clipped from V and 5 bases from J, the junction kept 7 bases outside the gene matches. Germline V CDR1 and CDR2: LNHDA, SQIVND (reference sequence). The CDR3 length is 17 residues. The chain uses TRBV19 and TRBJ2-1; 10 nucleotides match TRBD2. The source material was naive CD8+ T cells from blood, with Jurkat cell RNA spiked in. Noted subset: FACS-sorted CD8+CD4-CCR7+CD45RA+ naive T cells. The receptor was derived from a human donor in good health. Some libraries in this study had Jurkat cell RNA spiked in. In nucleotides, the CDR3 is TGTGCCAGTAGTATAGACGCTAGCGGGGGACCAAACAATGAGCAGTTCTTC. As protein: CASSIDASGGPNNEQFF.